Listed here is a single T cell receptor beta chain. Its cognate antigen is unknown. The data belong to a study of vaccination effects on CD4 cells after COVID-19. Overall study context: All study participants received two doses of BNT162b2 or mRNA-1273 vaccine.

ViraFEST assay sequencing came after antigen-specific CD4+ T cells were expanded with viral peptide pools. Subsequent to a culture period of around eleven days, CD4+ T cells were isolated. According to the study, vaccine recipients showed no prior SARS-CoV-2 infection and negative nucleocapsid antibodies. Study results and limitations: Infection-derived and vaccine-derived clones contracted markedly late after vaccination.

From germline, CDR1 is SEHNR and CDR2 FQNEAQ (reference sequence). CDR3 length: 14 amino acids. With 8 bases clipped from V and 5 bases from J, the junction kept 10 bases outside the gene matches. Clones were sequenced by immunoSEQ multiplex PCR, and TCRdb holds only the in-frame ones, with some missing. The sample yields around 45,000 clones, roughly 72% seen once. Sequencing was performed on CD4+ T cells from PBMCs cultured with SARS-CoV-2 spike peptides, taken before COVID-19 vaccination. The source of this sequence is a human donor who received a COVID-19 vaccine. The rearrangement joins TRBV7-9 to TRBJ1-2; 8 nucleotides align to TRBD1. CDR3 in amino acids: CASVRQGIGYGYTF. CDR3 coding DNA: TGTGCCAGCGTCCGACAGGGGATTGGATATGGCTACACCTTC.